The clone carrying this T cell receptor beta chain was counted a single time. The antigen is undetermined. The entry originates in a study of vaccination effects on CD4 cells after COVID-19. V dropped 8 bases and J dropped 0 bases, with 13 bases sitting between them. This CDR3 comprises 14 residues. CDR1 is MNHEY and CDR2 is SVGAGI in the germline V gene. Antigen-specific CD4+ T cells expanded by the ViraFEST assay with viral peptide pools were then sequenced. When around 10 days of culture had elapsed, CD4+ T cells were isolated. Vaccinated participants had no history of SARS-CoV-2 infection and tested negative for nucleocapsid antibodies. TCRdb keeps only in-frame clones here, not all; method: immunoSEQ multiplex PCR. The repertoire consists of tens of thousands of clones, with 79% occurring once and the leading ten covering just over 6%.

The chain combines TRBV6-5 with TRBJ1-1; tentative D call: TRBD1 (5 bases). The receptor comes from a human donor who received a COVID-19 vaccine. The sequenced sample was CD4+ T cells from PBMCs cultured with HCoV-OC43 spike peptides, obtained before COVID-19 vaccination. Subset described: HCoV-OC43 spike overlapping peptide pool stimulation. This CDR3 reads CASLKTAVNTEAFF. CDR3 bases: TGTGCCAGCCTGAAGACAGCCGTGAACACTGAAGCTTTCTTT.